This TCR beta chain derives from a study of cytomegalovirus exposure and HLA in healthy donors. Here immunoSEQ multiplex PCR was the method, and the copy in TCRdb shows in-frame clones only, minus some. The profile shows about 160,000 clones, approximately 89% of them singletons. Overall study results and limits: Per published reports, the classifier diagnosed cytomegalovirus status with high specificity and sensitivity. Confirmation in vitro established that three CMV-associated chains were specific for CMV antigens. TCR clusters originating in the first cohort tended to co-occur in the approximately 130 validation repertoires, according to a later analysis. Most TCR sequences were seen very rarely across donors, but some public TCRs occurred in many.

V lost 5 bases to trimming and J lost 4 bases; unmatched junction nucleotides: 9. The CDR3 spans 15 residues. CDR1 and CDR2 from the germline V gene are SGHNT and YENEEA. Note on this clone: What it binds is not known.

This TCR derives from a man younger than 30 in good health and CMV-seropositive. The sequenced material came from PBMCs. The V call is TRBV11-3, the J call TRBJ2-5, with 8 bases matching TRBD1. In DNA, the CDR3 is TGTGCCAGCAGCCCCGGACAGGGAGTGATAGAGACCCAGTACTTC. This gives the protein CASSPGQGVIETQYF.